Listed below are T cell receptor beta chains from one sample, sequenced in a study of cytomegalovirus exposure and HLA in healthy donors. The protocol was immunoSEQ multiplex PCR, while the TCRdb copy is restricted to in-frame clones and leaves out a portion. The sample yields 150,000 or so clones, 65% to 85% seen once. What was sequenced was PBMCs. The origin of the receptors is a woman aged 40 to 55 in good health and CMV-seropositive. The CDR3 runs from the conserved cysteine through the conserved F or W.

V gene,CDR3 protein
TRBV6-5,CASSLSGGETQYF
TRBV7-6,CASSLATGASVDTGEPFF
TRBV2,CASTGNGGNTEAFF
TRBV6-5,CASSYLSGGARETQYF
TRBV5-4,CASSSVAGSTDTQYF
TRBV29-1,CSVPDRQNTEAFF
TRBV29-1,CSVVFPGADTQYF
TRBV5-5,CASSLTGTGSNQPQHF
TRBV27,CASRQGALGEQYF
TRBV15,CATTGGFGGYTF
TRBV5-4,CASSLGQMNTEAFF
TRBV7-3,CASSPTGEKETQYF
TRBV19,CASSMGRVLAKNIQYF
TRBV6-5,CASSTAGLTYGYTF
TRBV18,CASSPLLASETQYF
TRBV6-5,CASEGGSSGNTIYF
TRBV9,CASSAPARGGSTDTQYF
TRBV5-6,CASSLVPTTFEAFF
TRBV5-6,CASSSGLAEETQYF
TRBV18,CASSLTGSGSPLHF
TRBV10-3,CAISESGGVLFF
TRBV5-4,CASSSSGGASGANVLTF
TRBV30,CATSGVGNQPQHF
TRBV6-1,CASSGGGLNTEAFF
TRBV9,CASSASGTSNEQFF
TRBV27,CASSSRQGKVYEQYF
TRBV6-5,CASRHGQLANYGYTF
TRBV18,CASSPPAGMNTEAFF
TRBV2,CASNTGVNTEAFF
TRBV5-6,CASSSGITEAFF
TRBV11-1,CASSPSNTLTGYTF
TRBV29-1,CSVPPRGRGNYGYTF
TRBV5-6,CASSWGGVVNTGELFF
TRBV19,CACGDRASNEQFF
TRBV10-1,CASSESGDAGELFF
TRBV7-9,CASSSGLASNEQYF
TRBV11-2,CASSSTGLLEKLFF
TRBV11-2,CASSLGTGEQYF
TRBV6-1,CASTDLGGQNTEAFF
TRBV6-5,CASSYDPGDRGGEQYF
TRBV10-2,CASRGRTASYNEQFF
TRBV6-1,CASRERGVRYEQYF
TRBV5-1,CASRNTGTSTYEQYF
TRBV7-2,CASSQTGVNSPLHF
TRBV6-1,CASTRDRSDYTF
TRBV19,CASRGEKLFF
TRBV4-2,CASSQGNAGYSPLHF
TRBV28,CASSLSPGQVWYEQYF